This entry is about one TCR beta chain. Thawed unstimulated PBMCs were FACS-sorted by CD3, CD4 and CD8 into two populations. This sample was taken from a study of T cell clones after liver transplantation. V was cut by 1 base and J by 5 bases, with 11 bases left in between. Germline CDR1 is MNHEY and CDR2 is SMNVEV (reference sequence). This CDR3 has 14 residues. Using immunoSEQ multiplex PCR, the repertoire was profiled, and TCRdb retains in-frame clones only, with some absent. The table lists some 11,000 clones, about 76% of them singletons, with roughly 24% in the top ten. The sequence was collected from a human patient who received a liver transplant. Among the T cells, some may be from the graft donor. This chain links TRBV27 with TRBJ1-2, with unresolved D. This material consisted of CD4+ T cells from blood, taken around 32 months after liver transplant. The CDR3 bases are TGTGCCAGCAGTTTATTCCAAGGCTCTTATGGCTACACCTTC. Encoded protein: CASSLFQGSYGYTF.